This TCR beta chain derives from a study of persistence of HIV-infected CD4 T cells. A remark on this clone: Its specificity is unknown.

The libraries were made with immunoSEQ version 4 in survey mode. Each sample used up to about 1 ug genomic DNA diluted to around 9.3 ng/uL. Repertoires were generated with immunoSEQ multiplex PCR, while TCRdb's copy carries only in-frame clones and drops some. Here the sample spans tens of thousands of clones, over 80% being singletons. Study-wide results and caveats: Antigen-responding cells were enriched for degenerate expanded CDR3beta sequences.

Germline V gene sequence: CDR1 LGHDT, CDR2 YNNKEL (reference sequence). This CDR3 has 12 residues. Deletions cut 0 bases from V and 11 bases from J, with 10 bases between. The stimulus was lysate of CMV-infected fibroblasts, approximately 9.7 ug/mL. Sorted nonresponding memory CD4+ T cells were CD40L-negative, CD69-negative, CD45RO-high. CD4+ T cell counts exceeded 400 cells/uL; CMV serology was positive. Anti-CD28/CD49d costimulation, CD40-blocking antibody and enfuvirtide were given to CD8-depleted PBMCs for under 20 hours. The source material was CD4+ T cells sorted from PBMCs after roughly 18-hour stimulation, sampled from a patient who received antiretroviral therapy. The chain has TRBV3-1 (or the pseudogene TRBV3-2) and TRBJ1-1; possibly TRBD1 for D (5 bases). The TCR comes from an adult woman with HIV who was CMV-seropositive. In DNA, the CDR3 is TGTGCCAGCAGCCAAGACAGGGCGTTGGCTTTCTTT. Protein: CASSQDRALAFF.